The clone carrying this T cell receptor beta chain was counted ten times or more. TCRdb redid the calling of the 5' RACE reads with MiXCR, one entry per CDR3 protein. There are about 210,000 distinct CDR3 sequences in the sample; roughly a tenth occur only once, and roughly 3% lies in the top ten. CDR3 size: 19 residues. V lost 2 bases and J lost 1; bases outside the gene matches: 16. Germline V gene lookup returns CDR1 SGHRS and CDR2 YFSETQ. The data belong to a study of T-cell memory formation after mild COVID-19. The origin of this receptor is a man aged 18 to 30 who had mild COVID-19 (a few samples of this study predate the infection). Cell type and time point are not known. The specimen was PBMCs or a T cell subset sorted from them (not recorded which). V and J are TRBV5-1 and TRBJ2-3; 7 positions match TRBD2. For the CDR3, the DNA is TGCGCCAGCAGCTTCGGGGGACTACCCAGTCCCCACGGCACAGATACGCAGTATTTT. This codes for CASSFGGLPSPHGTDTQYF. Full variable domain (missing parts from reference TRBV5-1 and TRBJ2-3): KAGVTQTPRYLIKTRGQQVTLSCSPISGHRSVSWYQQTPGQGLQFLFEYFSETQRNKGNFPGRFSGRQFSNSRSEMNVSTLELGDSALYLCASSFGGLPSPHGTDTQYFGPGTRLTVL.